These T cell receptor beta chains were read from a single sample in a study of cytomegalovirus exposure and HLA in healthy donors. Clones were read by immunoSEQ multiplex PCR, and TCRdb kept only the in-frame ones, dropping some. The sample carries about 160,000 clones, over 85% recorded once. Sequenced material: PBMCs. The receptors stem from a woman aged 18-29 years in good health and CMV-seropositive. Both conserved end residues are trimmed from each CDR3. Each record gives: CDR3 length, clone size, V gene, CDR3 protein. For some rows the clone size is stated as once, few or many, or as a class when expanded; others skip it.

>11|.|TRBV18
ASSPSTGNEQF
>12|.|TRBV7-3
ASSLSTSSGELF
>11|.|TRBV5-1
ASSLEPGRGAF
>13|once|TRBV5-5
ASSPRASSGNTIY
>11|.|TRBV11-1
ASSLGVGRGQY
>16|.|TRBV11-2
ASSPPQGLAGYTGELF
>12|.|TRBV19
ASSLTGHFDEQY
>10|once|TRBV30
ASEQGASEAF
>11|.|TRBV9
ASSPRSDTEAF
>15|.|TRBV4-1
ASSQEYGLAGAYEQY
>10|.|TRBV6-1
ASGRGYNEQF
>12|.|TRBV19
ATRLAGATGELF
>14|.|TRBV6-1
ASSEEASLMADTQY
>15|.|TRBV5-1
ASSLLGLAHSYNEQF
>13|.|TRBV7-2
ASSPLTSSSYEQY
>13|.|TRBV14
ASSQQTGGSATQY
>13|.|TRBV18
ASSRIRDRQETQY
>15|.|TRBV11-3
ASSLEPGTGSGNTIY
>10|.|TRBV7-9
ASSAGSDTQY
>11|.|TRBV30
AWSLDRANEQF
>11|few|TRBV5-6
ASSLTGRNTIY
>14|.|TRBV30
AWIRGGARNTGELF
>10|.|TRBV27
ASKEGWETQY
>15|few|TRBV11-2
ASSLVTSGIGTYEQY
>12|.|TRBV4-2
ASSQEGAQNEQY
>14|.|TRBV5-6
ASSFPTSGRGETQY
>14|.|TRBV28
ASSLYSGIIYNEQF
>12|.|TRBV14
ASSQFTRAYEQY
>13|.|TRBV6-1
ASSAGTSEINEQF
>12|.|TRBV5-1
ASSAGSSYNEQF
>13|.|TRBV25-1
ASRLTRGPLYEQY
>13|.|TRBV6-4
ASSDAAGVGNEQF
>15|.|TRBV7-9
ASSLSGVGYSNQPQH
>14|.|TRBV2
ASRSKGQVYTGELF
>14|.|TRBV19
ASSMGGQSSSYEQY
>11|.|TRBV7-6
ASSLQQGSEQF
>13|few|TRBV15
ATSREAGVSQPQH
>11|.|TRBV1
TSSQQRQETQY
>14|.|TRBV19
ASSILGPAGSYEQY
>13|.|TRBV2
ASSEQGDGNQPQH
>12|.|TRBV2
ASSDLRHSYEQY
>11|.|TRBV7-3
ASSLSGVAEAF
>9|.|TRBV20-1
SAIWGDEQF
>13|few|TRBV6-4
ASSDGEGIYNEQF
>15|.|TRBV14
ASSHRATAGVYNGYT
>15|.|TRBV15
ATSRALVGAISYEQY
>11|.|TRBV11-1
ASGFSGNYEQY